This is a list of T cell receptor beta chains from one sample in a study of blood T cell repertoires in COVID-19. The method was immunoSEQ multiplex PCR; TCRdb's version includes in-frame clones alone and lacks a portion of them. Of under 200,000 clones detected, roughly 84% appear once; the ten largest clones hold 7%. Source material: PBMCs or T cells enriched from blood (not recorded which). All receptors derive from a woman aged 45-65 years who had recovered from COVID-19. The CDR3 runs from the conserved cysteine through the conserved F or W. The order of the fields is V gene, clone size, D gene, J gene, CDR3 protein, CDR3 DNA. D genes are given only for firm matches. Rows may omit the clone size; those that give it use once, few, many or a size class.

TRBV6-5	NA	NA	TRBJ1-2	CASSYSWAVYDGYTF	TGTGCCAGCAGTTACAGTTGGGCAGTTTATGATGGCTACACCTTC
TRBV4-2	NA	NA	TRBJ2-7	CASSQDMESYEQYF	TGTGCCAGCAGCCAAGATATGGAGTCCTACGAGCAGTACTTC
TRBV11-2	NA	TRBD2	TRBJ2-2	CASSPSGRAATGELFF	TGTGCCAGCAGCCCCAGCGGGAGGGCCGCCACCGGGGAGCTGTTTTTT
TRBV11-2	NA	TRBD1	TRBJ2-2	CASSKSGTGVTGELFF	TGTGCCAGCAGCAAATCCGGGACAGGGGTGACCGGGGAGCTGTTTTTT
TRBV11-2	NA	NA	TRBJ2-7	CASSFRDSPVSYEQYF	TGTGCCAGCAGCTTCAGGGACTCCCCGGTATCCTACGAGCAGTACTTC
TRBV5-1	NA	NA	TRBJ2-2	CASSLEGVYTGELFF	TGCGCCAGCAGCTTGGAAGGGGTGTACACCGGGGAGCTGTTTTTT
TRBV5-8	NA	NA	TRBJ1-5	CASSLGQFSNQPQHF	TGTGCCAGCAGCTTGGGTCAGTTTAGCAATCAGCCCCAGCATTTT
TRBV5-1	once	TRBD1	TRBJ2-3	CASSYGQVRTDTQYF	TGCGCCAGCAGCTATGGACAGGTACGAACAGATACGCAGTATTTT
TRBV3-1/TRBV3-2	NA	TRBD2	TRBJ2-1	CASSQRLAGASEQFF	TGTGCCAGCAGCCAAAGGCTAGCGGGAGCAAGTGAGCAGTTCTTC
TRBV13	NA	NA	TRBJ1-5	CASSWGGDQPQHF	TGTGCCAGCAGCTGGGGGGGGGATCAGCCCCAGCATTTT
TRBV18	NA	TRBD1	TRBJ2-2	CASSPGTGPSANTGELFF	TGTGCCAGCTCACCAGGGACAGGGCCAAGTGCGAACACCGGGGAGCTGTTTTTT
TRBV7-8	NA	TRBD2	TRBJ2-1	CASSSPSGRASSYNEQFF	TGTGCCAGCAGCTCGCCTAGCGGGAGGGCCAGTTCCTACAATGAGCAGTTCTTC
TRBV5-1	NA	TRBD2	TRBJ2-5	CASSTGLAGGPGQETQYF	TGCGCCAGCAGCACGGGACTAGCGGGAGGGCCAGGGCAAGAGACCCAGTACTTC
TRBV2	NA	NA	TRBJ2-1	CASTKGTNNEQFF	TGTGCCAGCACCAAAGGGACAAACAATGAGCAGTTCTTC
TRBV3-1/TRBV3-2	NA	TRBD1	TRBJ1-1	CASSLDRGAPLNTEAFF	TGTGCCAGCAGCCTCGACAGGGGCGCACCCCTGAACACTGAAGCTTTCTTT
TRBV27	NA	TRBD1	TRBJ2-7	CASSFRQGFEQYF	TGTGCCAGCAGTTTCCGACAGGGTTTCGAGCAGTACTTC
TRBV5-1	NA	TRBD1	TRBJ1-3	CASSPLQGTAGNTIYF	TGCGCCAGCAGCCCTCTACAGGGGACGGCGGGAAACACCATATATTTT
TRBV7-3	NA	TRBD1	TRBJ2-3	CASSLDRGWDTQYF	TGTGCCAGCAGCCTCGACAGGGGGTGGGATACGCAGTATTTT
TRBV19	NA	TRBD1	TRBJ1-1	CASRSPDRVNTEAFF	TGTGCCAGTAGATCCCCGGACAGGGTGAACACTGAAGCTTTCTTT
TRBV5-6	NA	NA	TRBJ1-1	CASSLGHWNTEAFF	TGTGCCAGCAGCTTGGGACACTGGAACACTGAAGCTTTCTTT
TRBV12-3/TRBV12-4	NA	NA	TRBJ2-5	CASSLGQQETQYF	TGTGCCAGCAGTTTGGGGCAGCAAGAGACCCAGTACTTC
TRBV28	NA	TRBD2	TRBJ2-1	CASSSPGLAGLGSQFF	TGTGCCAGCAGTTCACCGGGACTAGCGGGACTAGGTTCGCAGTTCTTC
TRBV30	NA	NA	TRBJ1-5	CAWSVAPVGSNSNQPQHF	TGTGCCTGGAGTGTAGCCCCAGTGGGGAGCAATAGCAATCAGCCCCAGCATTTT
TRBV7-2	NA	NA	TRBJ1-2	CASSLAIERARSDGYTF	TGTGCCAGCAGCTTAGCTATCGAGAGGGCTCGGTCGGATGGCTACACCTTC
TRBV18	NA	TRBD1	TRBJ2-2	CASSHRDRDNTGELFF	TGTGCCAGCTCACATAGGGACAGGGACAACACCGGGGAGCTGTTTTTT
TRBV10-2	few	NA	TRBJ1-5	CASREGFNQPQHF	TGCGCCAGCCGGGAGGGGTTTAATCAGCCCCAGCATTTT
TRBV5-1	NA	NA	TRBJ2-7	CASTLWAGNSYEQYF	TGCGCCAGCACCTTATGGGCGGGAAACTCCTACGAGCAGTACTTC
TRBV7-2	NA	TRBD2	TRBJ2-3	CASSSSGRLEDTQYF	TGTGCCAGCAGCTCGAGCGGGAGATTAGAAGATACGCAGTATTTT
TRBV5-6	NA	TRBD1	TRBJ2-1	CASRGGGQGSYNEQFF	TGTGCCAGCAGAGGTGGGGGACAGGGGAGTTACAATGAGCAGTTCTTC
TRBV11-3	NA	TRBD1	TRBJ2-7	CASSARQGTNSYEQYF	TGTGCCAGCAGCGCCCGACAGGGGACCAACTCCTACGAGCAGTACTTC
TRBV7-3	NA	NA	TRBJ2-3	CASSATPGTSTDTQYF	TGTGCCAGCAGCGCCACTCCCGGGACTAGCACAGATACGCAGTATTTT
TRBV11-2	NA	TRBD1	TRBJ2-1	CASSFALGDRRYNEQFF	TGTGCCAGCAGCTTCGCCCTAGGGGACAGGCGTTACAATGAGCAGTTCTTC
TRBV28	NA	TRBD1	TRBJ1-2	CASRQGGVGYTF	TGTGCCAGCAGACAGGGGGGGGTTGGCTACACCTTC
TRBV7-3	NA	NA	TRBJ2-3	CASSSYTDTQYF	TGTGCCAGCAGCTCCTACACAGATACGCAGTATTTT
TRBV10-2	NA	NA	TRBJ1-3	CASSLGGFSGNTIYF	TGCGCCAGCAGTCTCGGGGGGTTCTCTGGAAACACCATATATTTT
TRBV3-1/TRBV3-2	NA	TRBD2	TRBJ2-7	CASSQASGRLAESYEQYF	TGTGCCAGCAGCCAAGCAAGCGGGAGACTAGCGGAATCCTACGAGCAGTACTTC
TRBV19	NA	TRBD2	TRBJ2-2	CASRVSGSGELFF	TGTGCCAGTAGGGTCAGCGGGAGCGGGGAGCTGTTTTTT
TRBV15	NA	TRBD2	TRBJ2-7	CATSRGPPGGGFHEQYF	TGTGCCACCAGCAGAGGTCCCCCGGGGGGGGGTTTTCACGAGCAGTACTTC
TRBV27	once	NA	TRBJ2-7	CASSRQGREEQYF	TGTGCCAGCAGCCGACAGGGGAGGGAGGAGCAGTACTTC
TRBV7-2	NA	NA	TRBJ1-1	CASSLRRGNTEAFF	TGTGCCAGCAGCTTACGCAGGGGGAACACTGAAGCTTTCTTT
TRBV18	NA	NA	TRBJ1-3	CASSPRGPKNGNTIYF	TGTGCCAGCTCACCACGGGGGCCCAAGAATGGAAACACCATATATTTT